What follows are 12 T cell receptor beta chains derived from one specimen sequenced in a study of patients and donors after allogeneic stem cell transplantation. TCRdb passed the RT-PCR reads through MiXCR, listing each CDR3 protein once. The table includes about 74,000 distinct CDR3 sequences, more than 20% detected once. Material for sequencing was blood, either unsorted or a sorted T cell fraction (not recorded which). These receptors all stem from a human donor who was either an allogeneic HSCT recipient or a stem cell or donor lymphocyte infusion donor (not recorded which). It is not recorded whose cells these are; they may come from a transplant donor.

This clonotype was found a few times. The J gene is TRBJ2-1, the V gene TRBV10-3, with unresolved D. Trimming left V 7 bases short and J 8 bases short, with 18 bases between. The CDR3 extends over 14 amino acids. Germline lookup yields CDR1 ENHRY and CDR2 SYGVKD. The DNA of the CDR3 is TGTGCCATCAATACCGGGCTAACGACCGATGAGCAGTTCTTC. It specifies CAINTGLTTDEQFF.

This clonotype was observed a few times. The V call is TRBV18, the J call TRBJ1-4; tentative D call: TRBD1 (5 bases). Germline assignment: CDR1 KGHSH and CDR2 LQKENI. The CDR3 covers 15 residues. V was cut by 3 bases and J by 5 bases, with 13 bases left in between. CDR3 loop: CASSPFRVQNEKLFF. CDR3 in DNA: TGTGCCAGCTCACCTTTCAGGGTCCAGAATGAAAAACTGTTTTTT.

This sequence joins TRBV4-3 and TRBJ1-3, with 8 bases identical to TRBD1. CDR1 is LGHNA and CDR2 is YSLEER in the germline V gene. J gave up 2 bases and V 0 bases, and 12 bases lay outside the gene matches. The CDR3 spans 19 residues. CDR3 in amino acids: CASSQDLPQGADTGNTIYF. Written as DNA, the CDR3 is TGCGCCAGCAGCCAAGACCTCCCCCAGGGGGCTGATACTGGAAACACCATATATTTT.

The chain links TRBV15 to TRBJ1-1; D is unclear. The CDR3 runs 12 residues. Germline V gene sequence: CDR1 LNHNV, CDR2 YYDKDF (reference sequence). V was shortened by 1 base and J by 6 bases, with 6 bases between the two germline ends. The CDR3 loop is CATSRVQAEAFF. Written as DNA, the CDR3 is TGTGCCACCAGCAGAGTCCAGGCTGAAGCTTTCTTT.

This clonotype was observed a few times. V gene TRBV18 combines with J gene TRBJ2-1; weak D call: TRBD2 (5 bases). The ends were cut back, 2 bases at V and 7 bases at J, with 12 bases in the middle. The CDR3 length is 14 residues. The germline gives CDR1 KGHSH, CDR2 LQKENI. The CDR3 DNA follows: TGTGCCAGCTCACCAGAGGGATTCGGGAATGAGCAGTTCTTC. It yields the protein CASSPEGFGNEQFF.

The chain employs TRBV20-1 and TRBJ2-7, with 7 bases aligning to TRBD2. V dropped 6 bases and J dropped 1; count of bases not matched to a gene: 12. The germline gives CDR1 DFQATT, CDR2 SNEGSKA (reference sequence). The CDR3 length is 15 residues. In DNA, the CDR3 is TGCAGTGCCCCCAGAGGCGGGGGTTTATCCTACGAGCAGTACTTC. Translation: CSAPRGGGLSYEQYF.

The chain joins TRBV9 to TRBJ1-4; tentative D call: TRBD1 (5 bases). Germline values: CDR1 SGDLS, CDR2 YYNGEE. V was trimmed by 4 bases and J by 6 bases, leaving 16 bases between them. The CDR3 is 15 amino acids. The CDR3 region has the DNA TGTGCCAGCAGCCTCTGGGGGGGAGAGGATGAAAAACTGTTTTTT. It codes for CASSLWGGEDEKLFF. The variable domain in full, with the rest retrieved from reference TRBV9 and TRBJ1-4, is DSGVTQTPKHLITATGQRVTLRCSPRSGDLSVYWYQQSLDQGLQFLIQYYNGEERAKGNILERFSAQQFPDLHSELNLSSLELGDSALYFCASSLWGGEDEKLFFGSGTQLSVL.

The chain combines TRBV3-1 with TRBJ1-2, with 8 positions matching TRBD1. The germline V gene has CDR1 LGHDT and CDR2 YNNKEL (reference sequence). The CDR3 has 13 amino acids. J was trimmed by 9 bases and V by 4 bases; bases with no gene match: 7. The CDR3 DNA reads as TGTGCCAGCAGCCGGACAGGGCCATTCAGCTACACCTTC. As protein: CASSRTGPFSYTF.

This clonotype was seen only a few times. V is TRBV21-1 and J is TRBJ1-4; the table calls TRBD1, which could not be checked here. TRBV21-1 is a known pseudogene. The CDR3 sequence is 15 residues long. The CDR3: CASSKDRRTKEKLFF. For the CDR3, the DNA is TGTGCCAGCAGCAAAGATCGTAGGACAAAGGAAAAACTGTTTTTT.

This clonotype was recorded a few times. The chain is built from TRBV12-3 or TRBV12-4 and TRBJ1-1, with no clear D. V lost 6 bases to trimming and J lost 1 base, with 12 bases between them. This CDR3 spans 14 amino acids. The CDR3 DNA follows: TGTGCCAGCAGCCCAGAGGGTCCGAACACTGAAGCTTTCTTT. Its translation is CASSPEGPNTEAFF.

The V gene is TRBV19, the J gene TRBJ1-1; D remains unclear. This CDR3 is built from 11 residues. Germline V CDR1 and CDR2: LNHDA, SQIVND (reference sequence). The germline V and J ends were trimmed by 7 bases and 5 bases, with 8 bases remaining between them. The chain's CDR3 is CASKGGTEAFF. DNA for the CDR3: TGTGCCAGTAAGGGTGGGACTGAAGCTTTCTTT.

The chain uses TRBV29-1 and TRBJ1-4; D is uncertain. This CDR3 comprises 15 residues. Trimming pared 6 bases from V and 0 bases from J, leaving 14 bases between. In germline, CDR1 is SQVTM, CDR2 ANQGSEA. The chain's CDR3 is CSVNPIDATNEKLFF. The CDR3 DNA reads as TGCAGCGTCAACCCCATAGATGCAACTAATGAAAAACTGTTTTTT. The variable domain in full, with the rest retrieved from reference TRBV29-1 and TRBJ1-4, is SAVISQKPSRDICQRGTSLTIQCQVDSQVTMMFWYRQQPGQSLTLIATANQGSEATYESGFVIDKFPISRPNLTFSTLTVSNMSPEDSSIYLCSVNPIDATNEKLFFGSGTQLSVL.